These 26 T cell receptor beta chains were sequenced from one sample in a study of identical twins. One entry per CDR3 protein, called by TCRdb with MiXCR from the 5' RACE reads. The sample comprises fewer than 800,000 distinct CDR3 sequences, 7.1% of which are singletons, and about 1.6% rests with the top ten. The data also belong to a second study, concerning yellow fever vaccine responses in identical twins.

The specimen sequenced was PBMCs. Every receptor here comes from a woman aged 18-30 years in good health.

This clonotype has ten or more counts. The CDR3 sequence: CASSLAGQGRSPLHF. CDR3 in DNA: TGCGCCAGCAGCTTGGCGGGACAGGGTCGTTCACCCCTCCACTTT. This chain joins TRBV5-1 and TRBJ1-6; 9 bases are shared with TRBD1. V trimming: 0 bases; J trimming: 9 bases; junction bases outside the gene matches: 4. This CDR3 has 15 amino acids. Per germline, CDR1 SGHRS and CDR2 YFSETQ.

This clonotype was counted at least ten times. The chain has TRBV7-9 and TRBJ2-1; a weak D match, TRBD2 (5 bases). Germline lookup yields CDR1 SEHNR and CDR2 FQNEAQ (reference sequence). V lost 5 bases to trimming and J lost 0 bases, with 14 bases between them. The CDR3 contains 16 residues. The CDR3 nucleotides are TGTGCCAGCAGCCCAATCGGGGTTAGCTCCTACAATGAGCAGTTCTTC. This encodes CASSPIGVSSYNEQFF.

This chain uses TRBV5-1 with TRBJ2-7, with TRBD1 identical over 9 bases. Per germline, CDR1 SGHRS and CDR2 YFSETQ. Germline trimming cut 4 bases from V and 4 bases from J; bases unmatched to any gene: 6. CDR3 length: 14 amino acids. The CDR3 DNA reads TGCGCCAGCAGCCGGGACAGGGTTGGGTACGAGCAGTACTTC. Translation: CASSRDRVGYEQYF. Variable domain in full (rest from reference TRBV5-1 and TRBJ2-7): KAGVTQTPRYLIKTRGQQVTLSCSPISGHRSVSWYQQTPGQGLQFLFEYFSETQRNKGNFPGRFSGRQFSNSRSEMNVSTLELGDSALYLCASSRDRVGYEQYFGPGTRLTVT.

The sample holds many counts of this clonotype. The rearrangement links TRBV6-1 to TRBJ2-2, with 7 positions matching TRBD1. Looked up from germline, CDR1 is MNHNS and CDR2 is SASEGT. This CDR3 has 15 amino acids. V dropped 4 bases and J dropped 5; count of bases not matched to a gene: 7. The CDR3 reads CASSGPAGGTGELFF. For the CDR3, the DNA is TGTGCCAGCAGTGGACCGGCAGGGGGAACCGGGGAGCTGTTTTTT.

This clonotype has just a few counts. The chain carries TRBV7-2 and TRBJ1-2; 7 positions match TRBD1. CDR1 and CDR2 from the germline V gene are SGHTA and FQGNSA. The ends lost 3 bases at V and 7 bases at J; junction bases unmatched: 8. The CDR3 totals 14 residues. The CDR3 protein is CASSLGRGQRGYTF. The CDR3 region has the DNA TGTGCCAGCAGCTTGGGGAGGGGGCAGCGTGGCTACACCTTC. Full variable domain (outside the CDR3, taken from reference TRBV7-2 and TRBJ1-2): GAGVSQSPSNKVTEKGKDVELRCDPISGHTALYWYRQSLGQGLEFLIYFQGNSAPDKSGLPSDRFSAERTGGSVSTLTIQRTQQEDSAVYLCASSLGRGQRGYTFGSGTRLTVV.

This clonotype was counted ten times or more. The chain recombines TRBV29-1 with TRBJ2-7; D call uncertain. This CDR3 contains 12 residues. Germline assignment: CDR1 SQVTM and CDR2 ANQGSEA. Trimming took off 1 base at V and 3 bases at J, with 7 bases between the two ends. The CDR3 DNA reads TGCAGCGTTGAAGGGCAGAGCTACGAGCAGTACTTC. Encoded protein: CSVEGQSYEQYF.

A few counts support this clonotype. The chain joins TRBV29-1 to TRBJ2-3; perhaps TRBD2 as D (7 bases). CDR3 length: 20 amino acids. V was cut by 8 bases and J by 8 bases, with 41 bases left in between. CDR1 and CDR2 (germline): SQVTM, ANQGSEA. The DNA of the CDR3 is TGCAGCTCCGGAGGGGGGGTACAGCTCGCGGCGGGAGTCGGATATGGTACGCAGTATTTT. Protein product: CSSGGGVQLAAGVGYGTQYF.

This clonotype was seen ten or more times. The gene calls are TRBV5-1 and TRBJ1-4; 9 positions agree with TRBD1. Per germline, CDR1 SGHRS and CDR2 YFSETQ. The CDR3 sequence is 15 residues long. Trimming cost V 4 bases and J 8 bases; bases outside gene matches: 9. CDR3 protein: CASSIATGGGEKLFF. The CDR3 DNA is TGCGCCAGCAGCATCGCGACAGGGGGAGGCGAAAAACTGTTTTTT. The variable domain in full, completed from reference TRBV5-1 and TRBJ1-4, reads KAGVTQTPRYLIKTRGQQVTLSCSPISGHRSVSWYQQTPGQGLQFLFEYFSETQRNKGNFPGRFSGRQFSNSRSEMNVSTLELGDSALYLCASSIATGGGEKLFFGSGTQLSVL.

There are many counts of this clonotype. The gene calls are TRBV2 and TRBJ2-2, with D tentatively TRBD1 (6 bases). This CDR3 contains 17 residues. CDR1 and CDR2 (germline): SNHLY, FYNNEI. The V end lost 6 bases, the J end lost 1 base, and 18 bases lay between the germline ends. The CDR3 loop is CASRDPRGGVNTGELFF. CDR3 nucleotides: TGTGCCAGCAGAGACCCCAGGGGCGGAGTGAACACCGGGGAGCTGTTTTTT.

The chain combines TRBV19 with TRBJ2-5; D unclear. Trimming shortened V by 0 bases and J by 3 bases, and 5 bases separated the two germline ends. CDR1 LNHDA and CDR2 SQIVND come from the germline V gene (reference sequence). The CDR3 is 13 amino acids. The CDR3 DNA follows: TGTGCCAGTAGTATAGACCCGGAAGAGACCCAGTACTTC. This translates into CASSIDPEETQYF.

The chain couples TRBV12-3 or TRBV12-4 to TRBJ2-3; D gene unclear. CDR3 length: 12 amino acids. V was clipped by 3 bases and J by 7 bases, with 8 bases between them. Written as DNA, the CDR3 is TGTGCCAGCAGTTTTCCCGGCCATACGCAGTATTTT. This translates into CASSFPGHTQYF.

This clonotype was observed a handful of times. The genes are TRBV20-1 and TRBJ1-5, with 7 bases matching TRBD1. CDR1 and CDR2 from the germline V gene are DFQATT and SNEGSKA (reference sequence). V shed 4 bases and J 7 bases; nucleotides not matched to a gene: 13. CDR3 length equals 15 residues. Here the CDR3 DNA reads TGCAGTGCTACCGACAGACAGGGCCCTTTGCAGCCCCAGCATTTT. It yields the protein CSATDRQGPLQPQHF.

This clonotype was counted at least ten times. The chain couples TRBV29-1 to TRBJ1-2, with TRBD1 as a possible D gene (6 bases). Trimming shortened V by 6 bases and J by 9 bases, and 23 bases separated the two germline ends. This CDR3 is 14 amino acids long. CDR1 and CDR2 (germline): SQVTM, ANQGSEA. CDR3 sequence reads: CSVELLQGSMSYTF. The CDR3 coding sequence is TGCAGCGTGGAACTACTACAGGGATCCATGAGCTACACCTTC. Combining the CDR3 with reference TRBV29-1 and TRBJ1-2 gives the whole variable domain SAVISQKPSRDICQRGTSLTIQCQVDSQVTMMFWYRQQPGQSLTLIATANQGSEATYESGFVIDKFPISRPNLTFSTLTVSNMSPEDSSIYLCSVELLQGSMSYTFGSGTRLTVV.

In this sample, this clonotype turned up many times. V usage is TRBV6-5 and J usage is TRBJ1-5; D ambiguous. The CDR3 is made up of 13 amino acids. V was clipped by 0 bases and J by 5 bases, with 5 bases between them. Per the germline V gene, CDR1 is MNHEY and CDR2 is SVGAGI. CDR3 nucleotide sequence: TGTGCCAGCAGTTACTCGGGGTATCAGCCCCAGCATTTT. Its translation: CASSYSGYQPQHF.

This clonotype appeared a few times. The chain couples TRBV5-1 to TRBJ1-1, with D possibly matching TRBD1 (6 bases). Germline CDR1 reads SGHRS; CDR2 reads YFSETQ. This CDR3 spans 15 amino acids. The V end was cut by 4 bases, the J end by 1 base, with 14 bases between. The CDR3 sequence is CASSLRDKGNTEAFF. CDR3 in DNA: TGCGCCAGCAGCCTACGGGACAAGGGGAACACTGAAGCTTTCTTT.

In this sample, this clonotype turned up a few times. V is TRBV12-3 or TRBV12-4 and J is TRBJ2-1; no clear D gene. The CDR3 is made up of 17 amino acids. V lost 0 bases and J 6 bases, leaving 18 bases between the germline ends. DNA of the CDR3: TGTGCCAGCAGTTTAGCGGTCAATATCGACCTCCCCAATGAGCAGTTCTTC. This sequence encodes CASSLAVNIDLPNEQFF.

This clonotype was counted only a few times. The chain uses TRBV6-1 and TRBJ1-5; D perhaps matches TRBD1 (6 bases). V shed 6 bases and J shed 1 base, with 16 bases lying between them. Germline lookup yields CDR1 MNHNS and CDR2 SASEGT. CDR3 length: 16 amino acids. CDR3 DNA sequence: TGTGCCAGCAGCTCAAGACCGGGACAAAGCAATCAGCCCCAGCATTTT. Protein product: CASSSRPGQSNQPQHF.

This clonotype was observed a handful of times. The chain recombines TRBV12-3 or TRBV12-4 with TRBJ2-3; D gene uncertain. The CDR3 sequence is 16 residues long. Trimming cost V 6 bases and J 0 bases, with 16 bases left between them. The CDR3 spells CASSPLLVSSTDTQYF. As DNA, the CDR3 is TGTGCCAGCAGCCCCTTACTTGTTTCTAGCACAGATACGCAGTATTTT.

This clonotype was observed a handful of times. The chain recombines TRBV27 with TRBJ2-1; D is perhaps TRBD1 (6 bases). Germline CDR1 reads MNHEY; CDR2 reads SMNVEV (reference sequence). The CDR3 has 13 residues. The V and J ends lost 6 bases and 1 base respectively, with 7 bases between them. This CDR3 is CASRGQSYNEQFF. CDR3 DNA sequence: TGTGCCAGCAGAGGACAGTCCTACAATGAGCAGTTCTTC.

The chain is built from TRBV7-9 and TRBJ2-3, with D perhaps matching TRBD2 (6 bases). Looked up from germline, CDR1 is SEHNR and CDR2 is FQNEAQ (reference sequence). Trimming took off 5 bases at V and 2 bases at J, with 17 bases between the two ends. The CDR3 is 16 residues long. CDR3 coding DNA: TGTGCCAGCAGCAGTAGCCGGGGGTCCCCCACAGATACGCAGTATTTT. Protein product: CASSSSRGSPTDTQYF.

The CDR3 region is CASEPPSFGGYTF. DNA for the CDR3: TGTGCCAGTGAGCCCCCGTCCTTCGGTGGCTACACCTTC. The rearrangement joins TRBV25-1 to TRBJ1-2; D is unclear. Trimming pared 9 bases from V and 7 bases from J, leaving 18 bases between. This CDR3 has 13 amino acids. Germline CDR1 reads MGHDK; CDR2 reads SYGVNS.

This clonotype showed up just a few times. The chain carries TRBV9 and TRBJ2-1; 8 bases are shared with TRBD2. Germline V gene data show CDR1 as SGDLS and CDR2 as YYNGEE. CDR3 length: 15 residues. The V gene end was trimmed by 3 bases and the J gene end by 2 bases; junction bases not matched to a gene: 4. DNA for the CDR3: TGTGCCAGCAGCGAACGGGGGGGCCCCTACAATGAGCAGTTCTTC. Encoded protein: CASSERGGPYNEQFF. The full variable domain, rest sourced from reference TRBV9 and TRBJ2-1, is DSGVTQTPKHLITATGQRVTLRCSPRSGDLSVYWYQQSLDQGLQFLIQYYNGEERAKGNILERFSAQQFPDLHSELNLSSLELGDSALYFCASSERGGPYNEQFFGPGTRLTVL.

This clonotype was seen at least ten times. At one of its ends the junction is not consistent with the germline gene, which may arise from a read error. The rearrangement uses TRBV5-1 and TRBJ2-2, with D hard to call. CDR1 is SGHRS and CDR2 is YFSETQ in the germline V gene. This CDR3 has 12 amino acids. Here the CDR3 DNA reads TGTGCCAGCAGTTTAGACACCGGGGAGCTGTTTTTT. Its translation is CASSLDTGELFF.

The chain is built from TRBV14 and TRBJ1-2; 7 bases map to TRBD1. Trimming at V came to 2 bases and at J to 0 bases, leaving 6 bases not matched to a gene. CDR1 and CDR2 (germline): SGHDN, FVKESK. This CDR3 has 16 amino acids. DNA for the CDR3: TGTGCCAGCAGCCAAAGGACAGGAGGGGCTAACTATGGCTACACCTTC. As protein: CASSQRTGGANYGYTF.

In this sample, this clonotype turned up many times. The chain is built from TRBV28 and TRBJ2-1; 10 bases agree with TRBD2. The germline V gene encodes CDR1 MDHEN and CDR2 SYDVKM. This CDR3 spans 17 amino acids. After removal of 8 bases from V and 0 bases from J, the junction contained 10 bases not matched to a gene. The CDR3 sequence: CASLRLAGVSSYNEQFF. CDR3 nucleotides: TGTGCCAGCCTGCGGCTAGCGGGGGTGAGCTCCTACAATGAGCAGTTCTTC.

This clonotype was observed a handful of times. V gene TRBV10-3 combines with J gene TRBJ1-6; 7 bases match TRBD1. After removal of 0 bases from V and 7 bases from J, the junction contained 6 bases not matched to a gene. From germline, CDR1 is ENHRY and CDR2 SYGVKD. This CDR3 has 16 residues. The CDR3 DNA follows: TGTGCCATCAGTGAGTCTTCACAGGGGAGGAATTCACCCCTCCACTTT. It codes for CAISESSQGRNSPLHF.